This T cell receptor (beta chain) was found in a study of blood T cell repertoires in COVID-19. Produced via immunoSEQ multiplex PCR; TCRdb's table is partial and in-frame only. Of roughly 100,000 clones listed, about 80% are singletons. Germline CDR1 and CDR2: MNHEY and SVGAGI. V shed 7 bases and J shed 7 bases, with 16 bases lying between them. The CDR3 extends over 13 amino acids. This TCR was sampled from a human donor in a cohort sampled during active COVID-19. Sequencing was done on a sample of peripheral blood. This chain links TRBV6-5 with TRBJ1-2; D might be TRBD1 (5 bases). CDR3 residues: CASTAGGHGGYTF. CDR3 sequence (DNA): TGTGCCAGCACCGCGGGGGGTCATGGTGGCTACACCTTC.